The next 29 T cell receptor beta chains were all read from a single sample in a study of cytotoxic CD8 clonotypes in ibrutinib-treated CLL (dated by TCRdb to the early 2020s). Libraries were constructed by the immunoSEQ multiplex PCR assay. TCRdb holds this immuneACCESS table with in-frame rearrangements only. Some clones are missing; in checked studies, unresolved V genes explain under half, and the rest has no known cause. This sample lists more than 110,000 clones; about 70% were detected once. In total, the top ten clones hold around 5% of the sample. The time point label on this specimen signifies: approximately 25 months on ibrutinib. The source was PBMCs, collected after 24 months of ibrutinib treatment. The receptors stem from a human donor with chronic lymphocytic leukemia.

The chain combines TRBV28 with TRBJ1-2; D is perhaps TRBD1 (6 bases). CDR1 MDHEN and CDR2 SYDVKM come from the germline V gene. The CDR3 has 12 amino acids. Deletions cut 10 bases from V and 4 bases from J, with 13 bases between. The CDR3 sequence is CATRTESYGYTF. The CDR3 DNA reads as TGTGCCACCAGGACAGAAAGCTATGGCTACACCTTC.

The CDR3 nucleotides read TGCGCCAGCAGCCAGGGCGGACAGGGGCCCACAGATACGCAGTATTTT. Its translation is CASSQGGQGPTDTQYF. This chain links TRBV4-1 with TRBJ2-3; 9 nucleotides align to TRBD1. The CDR3 contains 16 residues. Looked up from germline, CDR1 is MGHRA and CDR2 is YSYEKL. J lost 2 bases, V lost 3 bases, and 6 bases had no gene match.

The CDR3 spells CASSYSGGHTEAFF. CDR3 bases: TGTGCCAGCAGTTACTCCGGGGGGCACACTGAAGCTTTCTTT. This rearrangement joins TRBV6-5 to TRBJ1-1; possibly TRBD1 for D (6 bases). CDR1 is MNHEY and CDR2 is SVGAGI in the germline V gene. This CDR3 has 14 residues. Deletions cut 0 bases from V and 3 bases from J, with 8 bases between.

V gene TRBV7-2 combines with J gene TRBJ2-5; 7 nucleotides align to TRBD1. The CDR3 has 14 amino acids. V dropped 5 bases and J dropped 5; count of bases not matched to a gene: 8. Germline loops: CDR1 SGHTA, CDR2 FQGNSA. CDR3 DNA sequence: TGTGCCAGCAGCCGGGCAGGGGGTGGGGAGACCCAGTACTTC. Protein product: CASSRAGGGETQYF. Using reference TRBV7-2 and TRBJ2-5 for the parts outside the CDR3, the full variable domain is GAGVSQSPSNKVTEKGKDVELRCDPISGHTALYWYRQSLGQGLEFLIYFQGNSAPDKSGLPSDRFSAERTGGSVSTLTIQRTQQEDSAVYLCASSRAGGGETQYFGPGTRLLVL.

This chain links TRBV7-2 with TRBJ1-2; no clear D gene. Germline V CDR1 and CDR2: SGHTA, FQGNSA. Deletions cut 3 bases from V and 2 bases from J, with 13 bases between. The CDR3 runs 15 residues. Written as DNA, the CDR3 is TGTGCCAGCAGCTTCTCAGGCCCGGACAACTATGGCTACACCTTC. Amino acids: CASSFSGPDNYGYTF.

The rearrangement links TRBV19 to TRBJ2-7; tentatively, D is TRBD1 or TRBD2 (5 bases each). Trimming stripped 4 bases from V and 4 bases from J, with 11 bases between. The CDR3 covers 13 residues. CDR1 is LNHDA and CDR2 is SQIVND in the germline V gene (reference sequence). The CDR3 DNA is TGTGCCAGTAGTACACGGGACGTTTACGAGCAGTACTTC. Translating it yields CASSTRDVYEQYF.

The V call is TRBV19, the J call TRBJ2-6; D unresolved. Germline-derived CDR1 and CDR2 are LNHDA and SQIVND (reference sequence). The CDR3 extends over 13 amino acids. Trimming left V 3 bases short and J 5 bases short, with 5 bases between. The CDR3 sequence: CASSMGRANVLTF. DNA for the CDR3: TGTGCCAGTAGTATGGGCCGGGCCAACGTCCTGACTTTC.

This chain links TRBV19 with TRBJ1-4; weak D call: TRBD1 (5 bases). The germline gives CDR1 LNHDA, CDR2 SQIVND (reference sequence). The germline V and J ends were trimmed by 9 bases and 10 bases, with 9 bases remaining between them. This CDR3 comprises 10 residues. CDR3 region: CASGGGKLFF. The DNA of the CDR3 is TGTGCCAGCGGGGGGGGAAAACTGTTTTTT.

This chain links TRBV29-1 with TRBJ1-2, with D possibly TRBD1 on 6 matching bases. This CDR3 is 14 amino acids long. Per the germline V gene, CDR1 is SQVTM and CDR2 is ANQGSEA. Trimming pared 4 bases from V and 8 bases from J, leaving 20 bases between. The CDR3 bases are TGCAGCGTTGGGAGCCAGGGGCAGGCGAGCGGCTACACCTTC. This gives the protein CSVGSQGQASGYTF.

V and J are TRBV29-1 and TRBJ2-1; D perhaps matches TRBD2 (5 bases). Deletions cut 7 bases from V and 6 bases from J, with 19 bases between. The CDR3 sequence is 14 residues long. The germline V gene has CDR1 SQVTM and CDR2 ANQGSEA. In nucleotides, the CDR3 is TGCAGCGCCCTTCCAAGCGGAGGACCCAATGAGCAGTTCTTC. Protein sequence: CSALPSGGPNEQFF.

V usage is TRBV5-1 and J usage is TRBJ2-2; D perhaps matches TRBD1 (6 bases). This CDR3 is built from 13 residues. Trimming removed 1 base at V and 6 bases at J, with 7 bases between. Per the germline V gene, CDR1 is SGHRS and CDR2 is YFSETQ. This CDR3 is CASSLRGSGELFF. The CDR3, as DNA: TGCGCCAGCAGCTTGAGGGGGTCCGGGGAGCTGTTTTTT.

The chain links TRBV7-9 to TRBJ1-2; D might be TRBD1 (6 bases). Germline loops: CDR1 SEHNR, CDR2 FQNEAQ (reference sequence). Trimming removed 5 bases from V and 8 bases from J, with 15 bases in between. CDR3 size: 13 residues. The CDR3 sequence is CASSPRGGAGYTF. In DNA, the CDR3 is TGTGCCAGCAGCCCCCGGGGGGGGGCCGGCTACACCTTC.

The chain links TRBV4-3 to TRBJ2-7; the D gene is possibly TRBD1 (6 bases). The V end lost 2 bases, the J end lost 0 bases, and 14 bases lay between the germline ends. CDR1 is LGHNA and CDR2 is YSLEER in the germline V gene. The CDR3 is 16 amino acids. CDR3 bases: TGCGCCAGCAGCCAATGGGCAGGGGCCAGCTCCTACGAGCAGTACTTC. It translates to CASSQWAGASSYEQYF.

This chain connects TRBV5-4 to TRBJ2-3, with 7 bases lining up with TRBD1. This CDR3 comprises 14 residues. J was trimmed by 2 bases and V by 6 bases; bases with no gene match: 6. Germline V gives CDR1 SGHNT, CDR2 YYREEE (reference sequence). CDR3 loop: CASTPGQPTDTQYF. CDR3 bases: TGTGCCAGCACCCCGGGACAGCCCACAGATACGCAGTATTTT.

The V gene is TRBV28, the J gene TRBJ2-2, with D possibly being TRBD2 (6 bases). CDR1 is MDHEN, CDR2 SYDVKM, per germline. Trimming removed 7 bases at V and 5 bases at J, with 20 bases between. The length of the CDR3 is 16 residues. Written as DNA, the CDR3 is TGTGCCAGCACCCCCACTAGCAGCCTTCGGACCGGGGAGCTGTTTTTT. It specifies CASTPTSSLRTGELFF.

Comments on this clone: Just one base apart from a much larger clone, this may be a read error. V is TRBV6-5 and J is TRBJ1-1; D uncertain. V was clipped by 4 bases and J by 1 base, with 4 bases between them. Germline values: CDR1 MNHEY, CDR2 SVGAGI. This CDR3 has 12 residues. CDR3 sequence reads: CASSSGNTEAFF. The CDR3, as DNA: TGTGCCAGCAGTTCGGGGAACACTGAAGCTTTCTTT.

The CDR3 region has the DNA TGTGCCAGCAGACGGGCAGGGACAGATACGCAGTATTTT. It is translated as CASRRAGTDTQYF. The rearrangement joins TRBV9 to TRBJ2-3; maybe TRBD1 (5 bases). Looked up from germline, CDR1 is SGDLS and CDR2 is YYNGEE. The CDR3 runs to 13 residues. Trimming removed 5 bases at V and 3 bases at J, with 10 bases between.

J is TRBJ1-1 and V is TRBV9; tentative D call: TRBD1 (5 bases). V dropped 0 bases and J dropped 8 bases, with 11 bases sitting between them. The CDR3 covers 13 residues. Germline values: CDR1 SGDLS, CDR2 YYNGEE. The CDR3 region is CASSVGAGQEAFF. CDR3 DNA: TGTGCCAGCAGCGTAGGGGCAGGGCAGGAAGCTTTCTTT. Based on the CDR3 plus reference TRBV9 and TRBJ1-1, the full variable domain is DSGVTQTPKHLITATGQRVTLRCSPRSGDLSVYWYQQSLDQGLQFLIQYYNGEERAKGNILERFSAQQFPDLHSELNLSSLELGDSALYFCASSVGAGQEAFFGQGTRLTVV.

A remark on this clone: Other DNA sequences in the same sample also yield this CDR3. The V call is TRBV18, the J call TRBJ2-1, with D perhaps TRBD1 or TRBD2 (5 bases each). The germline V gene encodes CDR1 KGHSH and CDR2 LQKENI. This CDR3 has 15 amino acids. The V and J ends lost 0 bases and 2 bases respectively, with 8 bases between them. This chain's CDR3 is CASSPPGTAYNEQFF. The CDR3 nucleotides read TGTGCCAGCTCACCACCCGGGACCGCCTACAATGAGCAGTTCTTC.

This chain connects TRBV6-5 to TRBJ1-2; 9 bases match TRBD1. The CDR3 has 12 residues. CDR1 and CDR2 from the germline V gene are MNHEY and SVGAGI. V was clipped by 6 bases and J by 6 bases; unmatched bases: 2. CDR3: CASSRTGDGYTF. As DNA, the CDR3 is TGTGCCAGCAGCCGGACAGGGGATGGCTACACCTTC.

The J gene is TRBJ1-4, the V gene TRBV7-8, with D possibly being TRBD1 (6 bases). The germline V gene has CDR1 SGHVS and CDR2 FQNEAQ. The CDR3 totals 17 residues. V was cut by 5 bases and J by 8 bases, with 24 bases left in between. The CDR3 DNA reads TGTGCCAGCAGCCCTCTGGGGGCCGACACGGTTGAGGAAAAACTGTTTTTT. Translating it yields CASSPLGADTVEEKLFF. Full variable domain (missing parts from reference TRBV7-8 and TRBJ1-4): GAGVSQSPRYKVAKRGQDVALRCDPISGHVSLFWYQQALGQGPEFLTYFQNEAQLDKSGLPSDRFFAERPEGSVSTLKIQRTQQEDSAVYLCASSPLGADTVEEKLFFGSGTQLSVL.

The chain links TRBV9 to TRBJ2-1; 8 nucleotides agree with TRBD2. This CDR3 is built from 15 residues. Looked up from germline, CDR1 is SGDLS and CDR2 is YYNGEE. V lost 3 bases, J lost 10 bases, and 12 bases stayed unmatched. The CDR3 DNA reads TGTGCCAGCAGCGACCTTAGCGGGACGCCCCGCGAGCAGTTCTTC. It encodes CASSDLSGTPREQFF. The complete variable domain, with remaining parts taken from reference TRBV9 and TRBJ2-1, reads DSGVTQTPKHLITATGQRVTLRCSPRSGDLSVYWYQQSLDQGLQFLIQYYNGEERAKGNILERFSAQQFPDLHSELNLSSLELGDSALYFCASSDLSGTPREQFFGPGTRLTVL.

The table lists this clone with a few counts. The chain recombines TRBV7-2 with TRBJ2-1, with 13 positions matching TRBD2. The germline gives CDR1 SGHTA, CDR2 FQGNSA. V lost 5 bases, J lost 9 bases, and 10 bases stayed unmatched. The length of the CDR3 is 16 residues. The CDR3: CASSQRLAGGLGEQFF. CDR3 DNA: TGTGCCAGCAGCCAAAGACTAGCGGGGGGTTTGGGTGAGCAGTTCTTC.

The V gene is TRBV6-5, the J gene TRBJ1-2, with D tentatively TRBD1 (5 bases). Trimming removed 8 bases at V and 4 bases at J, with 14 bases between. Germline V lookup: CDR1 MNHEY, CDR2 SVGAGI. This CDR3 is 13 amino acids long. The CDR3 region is CASRPGGSYGYTF. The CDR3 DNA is TGTGCCAGCCGCCCCGGGGGGAGCTATGGCTACACCTTC.

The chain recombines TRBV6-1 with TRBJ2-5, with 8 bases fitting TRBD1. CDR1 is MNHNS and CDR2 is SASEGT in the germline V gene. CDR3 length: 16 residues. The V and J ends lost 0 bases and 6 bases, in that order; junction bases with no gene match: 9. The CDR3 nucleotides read TGTGCCAGCAGTGAAGCACCCGACAGGGGCTTGAAGACCCAGTACTTC. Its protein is CASSEAPDRGLKTQYF.

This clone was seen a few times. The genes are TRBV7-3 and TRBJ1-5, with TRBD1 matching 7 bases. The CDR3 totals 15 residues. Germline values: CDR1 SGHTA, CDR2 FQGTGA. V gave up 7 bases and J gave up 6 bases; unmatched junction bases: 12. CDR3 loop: CASIPPDEGAQPQHF. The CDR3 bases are TGTGCCAGCATCCCACCAGACGAGGGGGCTCAGCCCCAGCATTTT.

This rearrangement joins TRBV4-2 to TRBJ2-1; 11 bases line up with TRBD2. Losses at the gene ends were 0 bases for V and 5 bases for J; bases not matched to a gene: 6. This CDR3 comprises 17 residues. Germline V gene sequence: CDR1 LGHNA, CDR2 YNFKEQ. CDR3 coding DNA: TGTGCCAGCAGCCAAGATAGGGGACTAGCGGCGAACAATGAGCAGTTCTTC. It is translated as CASSQDRGLAANNEQFF.

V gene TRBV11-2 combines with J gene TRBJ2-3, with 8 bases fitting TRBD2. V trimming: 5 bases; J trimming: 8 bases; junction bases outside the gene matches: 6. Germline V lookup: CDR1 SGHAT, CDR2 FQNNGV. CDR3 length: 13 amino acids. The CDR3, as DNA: TGTGCCAGCAGCCCTCAAGCGGGAGTTACGCAGTATTTT. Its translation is CASSPQAGVTQYF.

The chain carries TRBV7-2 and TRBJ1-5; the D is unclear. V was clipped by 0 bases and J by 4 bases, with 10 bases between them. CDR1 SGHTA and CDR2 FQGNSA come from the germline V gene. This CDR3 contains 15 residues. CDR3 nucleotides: TGTGCCAGCAGCTTAGCTGCCGGGGTAAATCAGCCCCAGCATTTT. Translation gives CASSLAAGVNQPQHF.